This section outlines one T cell receptor beta chain sequence together with its context. The antigen this receptor binds is unknown. No quality values exist for individual bases; no much larger clone is one base distant. The treatment or condition label, read with the paper, signifies: roughly 11-day PBMC culture with coronavirus spike peptide pools or control peptides (ViraFEST assay). CD4+ T cells from unexposed donors were collected before the COVID-19 pandemic (2011-2018). The ViraFEST assay, used in the study, expanded antigen-specific T cells with peptide pools and then identified the expanded clonotypes through TCR sequencing. Each well held approximately 2 million PBMCs cultured in IMDM containing roughly 5.4% human AB serum and approximately 9.8 IU/ml IL-2, with 9 to 10 ug/ml peptide pools added. Half of the culture medium was replaced with fresh IL-2-containing medium on days 3 and 7. After more than 8 days of culture, CD4+ T cells were isolated by negative selection using the EasySep CD4+ T cell isolation kit. As cell number allowed, CD4+ T cells from unexposed donors were tested for reactivity to SARS-CoV-2 S and N and to four common cold coronavirus spike pools. PBMCs were separated from whole blood using Ficoll-Paque Plus gradient centrifugation and then either used fresh or cryopreserved at -140C. Each culture condition was generally run in triplicate wells. Leukapheresis product for the unexposed donors was purchased commercially.

The data were taken from a study of vaccination and CD4 T cells after COVID-19 (dated by TCRdb to the early 2020s). A note on the overall study: In the convalescent cohort there were six males and four females, among whom were two Hispanic individuals, seven Caucasians, two Asians and one multiracial person. Participants got two doses of the Pfizer-BioNTech BNT162b2 vaccine (n=8) or two doses of the Moderna mRNA-1273 vaccine (n=2). Post-COVID blood samples from convalescent patients were collected a median of roughly 100 days after diagnosis, with a range of 35 to 161 days. Post-vaccine blood samples were obtained a median of about 70 days after the second vaccine dose, with a range of roughly 12 to 250 days. For stimulating the cultures, overlapping spike peptide pools were used, derived from SARS-CoV-2 as well as from the common cold coronaviruses HCoV-NL63, HCoV-OC43 and HCoV-229E. As controls, cultures received a CEFX viral epitope pool (the positive control), an HIV-1 Nef peptide pool (the negative control), or no peptide at all. In 10 COVID-19 convalescent patients and a handful of infection-naive healthy vaccine recipients, researchers compared the spike-specific CD4+ TCR repertoire from before mRNA vaccination with the repertoire from after. An earlier paper using these donors assessed, at the TCR clonotype level, memory CD4+ T cell crossreactivity between SARS-CoV-2 and common cold coronavirus spike proteins.

Beyond this particular receptor, the publication reports: The median count of SARS-CoV-2-reactive clonotypes went up from 21 after infection to about 41 after vaccination, although the change was not significant. In convalescent patients, a median about 86% of post-vaccine SARS-CoV-2-reactive clones were detected only after vaccination, and vaccine-specific priming was suggested by this finding. The number of convalescent patients in the study was relatively small, and the study did not examine early timepoints following natural infection. Of the vaccine-specific clones in convalescent patients, 304 of 307, or nearly all, reacted only to SARS-CoV-2 spike and did not cross-react with common cold coronaviruses.

The library was obtained by PCR. At the Johns Hopkins FTIC core, DNA from the cultured CD4+ T cells underwent TCR sequencing with the Oncomine TCR Beta short-read assay. The QIAamp micro DNA kit was used to extract genomic DNA from the cultured CD4+ T cells. Oncomine TCR Beta libraries made from cultured CD4+ T cells were pooled using unique dual indexes and sequenced on an Illumina iSeq 100. On the authors' methods: Non-productive sequences were removed, and CDR3s not starting with C, not ending with F or W, or shorter than 7 amino acids were discarded. The MANAFEST web application identified antigen-specific clonotypes by comparing peptide-stimulated wells against reference wells and other culture wells. An FDR below 0.05, an odds ratio above 5, and a productive frequency above 0.1% in at least two of three replicate wells were required for clones to be considered positive. A clonotype counted as cross-reactive if it showed significant expansion both in the SARS-CoV-2 spike wells and in at least one common cold coronavirus spike condition. Levenshtein distances (stringdist) and unrooted phylogenetic trees (ape) in R version 3.6.1 were used to assess CDR3 homology. TCRdb reworked the public reads: Q25 trimming with fastp, MiXCR clone assembly, productive beta chains retained. Entries are consolidated by CDR3 protein sequence, retaining the most common genes and DNA. The V and J calls and clone size come from TCRdb's table, not from the authors' own analysis. For this sample the table gives approximately 9,400 distinct CDR3 sequences, of which around 33% were detected only once. The leading ten clones occupy under 25% of the sample.

The germline V gene (reference sequence) provides CDR1 SEHNR and CDR2 FQNEAQ. The CDR3 goes from the cysteine to the phenylalanine over 12 residues. CDR3 DNA only is kept here, 36 bases in frame from base 1. V and J are truncated by 2 bases and 7 bases respectively, leaving an intervening sequence of 9 bases. The V and J genes are TRBV7-9 and TRBJ2-7; no D gene can be assigned with confidence. Sequences were obtained from CD4+ T cells from blood, cultured in vitro. This receptor was identified in a human donor in good health. In nucleotides, the sequence is TGTGCCAGCAGCTTATCCTCTCGGGAGCAGTACTTC. This encodes CASSLSSREQYF.